This T cell receptor (beta chain) was identified in a study of shared clonotypes between healthy human individuals. Study-level findings and limits: The researchers took only blood, and tissue repertoires probably look different.

The length of the CDR3 is 12 residues. V was clipped by 5 bases and J by 15 bases, with 17 bases between them. Looked up from germline, CDR1 is LNHDA and CDR2 is SQIVND (reference sequence). About this clone itself: Its antigen is still unknown.

Over several immunoSEQ plates, each subset's genomic DNA was distributed in even portions. Sequenced by immunoSEQ multiplex PCR; TCRdb stores in-frame clones only, minus some. The sample contains about 1.5 million clones, 95% to 99% of which appear only once. The donors, all of them Caucasian adults, lived in Nashville, Tennessee. The chain is built from TRBV19 and TRBJ1-5, with D possibly TRBD1 on 6 matching bases. This TCR was recovered from a man aged 25-40 years in good health. Material for sequencing was naive CD4+ T cells sorted from blood. Specified subset: CD45RA+ positively selected. The CDR3 coding sequence is TGTGCCAGTAGTTCCCAACAGGGTCAACGGCATTTT. This gives the protein CASSSQQGQRHF.